The source of this T cell receptor (beta chain) is a study of T cells after posttransplantation cyclophosphamide. Sequencing used immunoSEQ multiplex PCR; TCRdb keeps in-frame clones, though not all of them. Here the sample spans some 4,500 clones, 61% being singletons. The CDR3 has 15 residues. The trim removed 5 bases at V and 6 bases at J, leaving 8 bases unmatched. Per the germline V gene, CDR1 is SGHTA and CDR2 is FQGNSA. The clonotype was recovered from a woman aged 60-70 years in good health, CMV-negative, and a related stem cell transplant donor. The chain links TRBV7-2 to TRBJ2-1, with TRBD2 identical over 9 bases. Sequences were obtained from memory CD8+ T cells sorted from blood. CDR3 sequence (DNA): TGTGCCAGCAGCCAGACTAGCGGACCCCTCAATGAGCAGTTCTTC. It yields the protein CASSQTSGPLNEQFF.